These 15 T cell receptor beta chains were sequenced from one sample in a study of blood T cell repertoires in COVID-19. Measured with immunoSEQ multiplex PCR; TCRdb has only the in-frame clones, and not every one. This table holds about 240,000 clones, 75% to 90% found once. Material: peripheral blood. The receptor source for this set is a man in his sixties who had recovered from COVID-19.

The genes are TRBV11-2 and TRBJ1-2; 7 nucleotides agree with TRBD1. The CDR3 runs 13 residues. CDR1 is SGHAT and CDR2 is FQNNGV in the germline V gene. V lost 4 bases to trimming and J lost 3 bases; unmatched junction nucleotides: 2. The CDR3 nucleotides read TGTGCCAGCAGCTCCGGGACAGACTATGGCTACACCTTC. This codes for CASSSGTDYGYTF.

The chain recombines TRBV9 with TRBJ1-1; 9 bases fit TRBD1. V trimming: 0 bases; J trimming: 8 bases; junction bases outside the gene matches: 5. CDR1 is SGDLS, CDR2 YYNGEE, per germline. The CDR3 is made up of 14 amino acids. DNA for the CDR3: TGTGCCAGCAGCGTAGCTCCCACAGGGGGCGAAGCTTTCTTT. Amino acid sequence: CASSVAPTGGEAFF.

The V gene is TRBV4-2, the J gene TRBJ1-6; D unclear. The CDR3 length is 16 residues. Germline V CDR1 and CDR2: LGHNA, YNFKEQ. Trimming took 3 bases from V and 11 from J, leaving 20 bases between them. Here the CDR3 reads CASSQSQGREGTPLHF. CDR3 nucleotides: TGTGCCAGCAGCCAGTCCCAAGGGAGGGAGGGCACACCCCTCCACTTT.

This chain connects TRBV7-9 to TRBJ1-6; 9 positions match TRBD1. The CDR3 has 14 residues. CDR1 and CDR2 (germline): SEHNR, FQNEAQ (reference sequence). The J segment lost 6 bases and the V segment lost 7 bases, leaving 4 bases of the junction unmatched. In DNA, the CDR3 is TGTGCCAGCACCCTACAGGGGGCTAATTCACCCCTCCACTTT. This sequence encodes CASTLQGANSPLHF. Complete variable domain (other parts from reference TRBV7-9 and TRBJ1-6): DTGVSQNPRHKITKRGQNVTFRCDPISEHNRLYWYRQTLGQGPEFLTYFQNEAQLEKSRLLSDRFSAERPKGSFSTLEIQRTEQGDSAMYLCASTLQGANSPLHFGNGTRLTVT.

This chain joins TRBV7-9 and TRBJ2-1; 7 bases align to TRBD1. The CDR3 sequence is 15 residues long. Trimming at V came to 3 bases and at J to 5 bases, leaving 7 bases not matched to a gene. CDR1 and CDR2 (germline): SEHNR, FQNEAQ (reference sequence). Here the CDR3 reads CASSLTGNYDNEQFF. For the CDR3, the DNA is TGTGCCAGCAGCTTGACAGGGAACTATGACAATGAGCAGTTCTTC.

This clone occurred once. The CDR3 nucleotides are TGTGCCAGCAGTGGGGGCCGGGACTTAAATCAGCCCCAGCATTTT. Amino acid sequence: CASSGGRDLNQPQHF. The V gene is TRBV2, the J gene TRBJ1-5, with D perhaps TRBD1 (5 bases). The CDR3 is made up of 15 amino acids. V lost 4 bases, J lost 4 bases, and 14 bases lay in between. CDR1 and CDR2 from the germline V gene are SNHLY and FYNNEI.

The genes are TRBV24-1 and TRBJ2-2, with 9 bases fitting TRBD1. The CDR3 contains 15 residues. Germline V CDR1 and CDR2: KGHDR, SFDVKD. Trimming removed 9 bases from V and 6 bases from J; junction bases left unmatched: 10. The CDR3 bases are TGTGCCACCCAACAGGGGGCAATACGACCCGGGGAGCTGTTTTTT. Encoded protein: CATQQGAIRPGELFF.

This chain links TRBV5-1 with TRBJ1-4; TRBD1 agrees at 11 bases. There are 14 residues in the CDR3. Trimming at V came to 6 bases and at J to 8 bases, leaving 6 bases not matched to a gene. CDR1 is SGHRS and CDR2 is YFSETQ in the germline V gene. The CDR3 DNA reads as TGCGCCAGCACCCATGGGACAGGGGGAGAAAAACTGTTTTTT. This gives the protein CASTHGTGGEKLFF.

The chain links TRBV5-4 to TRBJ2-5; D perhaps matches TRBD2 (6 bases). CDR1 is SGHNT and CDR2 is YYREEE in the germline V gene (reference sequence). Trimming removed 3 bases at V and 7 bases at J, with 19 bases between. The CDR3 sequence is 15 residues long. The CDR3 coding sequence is TGTGCCAGCAGCTCCGGGGACGCACCGGGGGTGACCCAGTACTTC. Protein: CASSSGDAPGVTQYF.

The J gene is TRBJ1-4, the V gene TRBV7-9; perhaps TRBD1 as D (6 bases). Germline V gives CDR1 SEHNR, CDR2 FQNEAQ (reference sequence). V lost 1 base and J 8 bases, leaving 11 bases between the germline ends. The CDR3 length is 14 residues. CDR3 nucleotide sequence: TGTGCCAGCAGCTTAGGTACAGGGCGGGAAAAACTGTTTTTT. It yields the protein CASSLGTGREKLFF.

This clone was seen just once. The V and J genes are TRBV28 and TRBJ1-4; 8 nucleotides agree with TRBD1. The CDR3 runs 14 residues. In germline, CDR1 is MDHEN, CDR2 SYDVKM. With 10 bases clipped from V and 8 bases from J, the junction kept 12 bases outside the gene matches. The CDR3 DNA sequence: TGTGCCATTGCAGGGGGCGCGGGGATAGAAAAACTGTTTTTT. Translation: CAIAGGAGIEKLFF.

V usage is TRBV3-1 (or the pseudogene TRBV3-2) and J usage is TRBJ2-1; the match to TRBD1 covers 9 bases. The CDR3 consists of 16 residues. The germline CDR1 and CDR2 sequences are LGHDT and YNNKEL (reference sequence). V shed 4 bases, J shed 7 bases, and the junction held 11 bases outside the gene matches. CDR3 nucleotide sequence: TGTGCCAGCAGCCCTAAGACAGGGGGGTTCACTAATGAGCAGTTCTTC. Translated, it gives CASSPKTGGFTNEQFF.

The DNA of the CDR3 is TGTGCCAGCAGCCCGAGGACTAGAGGGGAGACCCAGTACTTC. It yields the protein CASSPRTRGETQYF. The chain is built from TRBV7-2 and TRBJ2-5, with 7 nucleotides matching TRBD2. J lost 5 bases, V lost 5 bases, and 8 bases had no gene match. The CDR3 has 14 residues. CDR1 and CDR2 from the germline V gene are SGHTA and FQGNSA.

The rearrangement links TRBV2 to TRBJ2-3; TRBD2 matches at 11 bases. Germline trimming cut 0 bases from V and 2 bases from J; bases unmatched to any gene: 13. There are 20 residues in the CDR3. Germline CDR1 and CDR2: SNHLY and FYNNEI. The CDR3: CASSEAIDDPGLAVTDTQYF. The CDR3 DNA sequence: TGTGCCAGCAGTGAAGCCATAGATGATCCGGGACTAGCGGTCACAGATACGCAGTATTTT.

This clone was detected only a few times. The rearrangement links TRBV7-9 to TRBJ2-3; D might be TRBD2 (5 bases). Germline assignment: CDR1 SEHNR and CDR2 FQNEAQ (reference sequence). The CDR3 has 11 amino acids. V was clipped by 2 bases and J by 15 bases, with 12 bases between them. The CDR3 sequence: CASSLNLDYYF. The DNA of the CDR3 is TGTGCCAGCAGCTTAAACCTCGACTACTATTTT.